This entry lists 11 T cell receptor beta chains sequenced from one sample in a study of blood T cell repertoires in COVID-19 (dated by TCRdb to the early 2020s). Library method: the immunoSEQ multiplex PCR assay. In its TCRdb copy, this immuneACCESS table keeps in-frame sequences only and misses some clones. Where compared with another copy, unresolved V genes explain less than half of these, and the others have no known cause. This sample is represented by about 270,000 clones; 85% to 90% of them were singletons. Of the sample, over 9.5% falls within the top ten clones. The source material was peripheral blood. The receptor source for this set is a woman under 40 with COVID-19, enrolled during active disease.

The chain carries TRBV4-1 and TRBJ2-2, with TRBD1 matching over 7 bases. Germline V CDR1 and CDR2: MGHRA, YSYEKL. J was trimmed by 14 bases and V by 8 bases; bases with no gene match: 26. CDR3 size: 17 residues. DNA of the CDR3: TGCGCCAGCCTTCCTTGGGCTAGGGGGCGCGGTCGGGTGAGTCTGTTTTTT. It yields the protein CASLPWARGRGRVSLFF.

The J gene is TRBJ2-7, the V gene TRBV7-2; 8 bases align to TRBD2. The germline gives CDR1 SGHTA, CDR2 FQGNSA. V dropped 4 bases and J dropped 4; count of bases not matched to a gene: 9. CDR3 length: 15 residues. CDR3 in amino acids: CASSSVSGGIYEQYF. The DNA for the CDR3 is TGTGCCAGCAGCTCTGTCTCGGGGGGGATTTACGAGCAGTACTTC.

The CDR3 is CASSFWTGEYGYTF. The CDR3 DNA follows: TGTGCCAGTAGTTTTTGGACAGGGGAATATGGCTACACCTTC. The V call is TRBV19, the J call TRBJ1-2; TRBD1 agrees at 9 bases. The V gene's germline CDR1 is LNHDA and CDR2 SQIVND (reference sequence). The junction had 6 bases not matched to a gene; V was cut back by 5 bases and J by 5 bases. CDR3 size: 14 residues.

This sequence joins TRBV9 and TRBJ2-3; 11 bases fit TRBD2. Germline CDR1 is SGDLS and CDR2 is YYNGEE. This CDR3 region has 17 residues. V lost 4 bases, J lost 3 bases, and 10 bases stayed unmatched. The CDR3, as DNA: TGTGCCAGCAGCCCCCGACTAGCGGGGTCTAGAACAGATACGCAGTATTTT. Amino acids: CASSPRLAGSRTDTQYF.

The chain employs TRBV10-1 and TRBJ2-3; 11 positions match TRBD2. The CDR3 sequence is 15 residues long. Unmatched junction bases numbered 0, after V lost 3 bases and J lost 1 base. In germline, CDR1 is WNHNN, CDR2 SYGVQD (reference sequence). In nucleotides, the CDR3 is TGCGCCAGCAGTGATAGCGGGGGGGGCACAGATACGCAGTATTTT. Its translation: CASSDSGGGTDTQYF.

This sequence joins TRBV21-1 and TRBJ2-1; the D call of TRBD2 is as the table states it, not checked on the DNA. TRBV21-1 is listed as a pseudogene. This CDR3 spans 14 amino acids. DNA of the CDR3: TGTGCCAGCGTTGAGCGGGGGGGTTTCAGAGAGCAGTTCTTC. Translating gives CASVERGGFREQFF.

Here the CDR3 DNA reads TGCAGCGTTGTGTGGCAGAACTACCACAATGAGCAGTTCTTC. It yields the protein CSVVWQNYHNEQFF. V usage is TRBV29-1 and J usage is TRBJ2-1; D is undetermined. The germline V and J ends were trimmed by 4 bases and 5 bases, with 15 bases remaining between them. Per germline, CDR1 SQVTM and CDR2 ANQGSEA. CDR3 size: 14 residues.

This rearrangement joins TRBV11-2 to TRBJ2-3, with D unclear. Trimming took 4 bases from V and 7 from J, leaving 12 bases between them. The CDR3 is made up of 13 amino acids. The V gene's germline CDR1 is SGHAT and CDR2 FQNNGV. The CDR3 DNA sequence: TGTGCCAGCAGCTCAAGTCCTGACAATACGCAGTATTTT. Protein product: CASSSSPDNTQYF.

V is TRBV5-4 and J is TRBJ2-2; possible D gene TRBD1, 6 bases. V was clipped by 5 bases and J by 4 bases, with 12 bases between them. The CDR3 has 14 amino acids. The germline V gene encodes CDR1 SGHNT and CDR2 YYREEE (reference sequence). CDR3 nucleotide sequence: TGTGCCAGCAGGGGGGCGGTGAGCACCGGGGAGCTGTTTTTT. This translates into CASRGAVSTGELFF.

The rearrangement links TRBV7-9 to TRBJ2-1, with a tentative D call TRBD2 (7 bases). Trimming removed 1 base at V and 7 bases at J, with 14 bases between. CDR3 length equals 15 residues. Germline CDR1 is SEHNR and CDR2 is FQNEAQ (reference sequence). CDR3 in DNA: TGTGCCAGCAGCTTAGTGGGGGGGCTTTTGAATGAGCAGTTCTTC. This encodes CASSLVGGLLNEQFF.

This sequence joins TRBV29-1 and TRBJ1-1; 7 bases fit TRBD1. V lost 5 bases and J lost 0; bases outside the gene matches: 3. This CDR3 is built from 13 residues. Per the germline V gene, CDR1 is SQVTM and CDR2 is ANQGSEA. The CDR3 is CSVRDSMNTEAFF. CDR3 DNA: TGCAGCGTTAGGGACAGTATGAACACTGAAGCTTTCTTT.